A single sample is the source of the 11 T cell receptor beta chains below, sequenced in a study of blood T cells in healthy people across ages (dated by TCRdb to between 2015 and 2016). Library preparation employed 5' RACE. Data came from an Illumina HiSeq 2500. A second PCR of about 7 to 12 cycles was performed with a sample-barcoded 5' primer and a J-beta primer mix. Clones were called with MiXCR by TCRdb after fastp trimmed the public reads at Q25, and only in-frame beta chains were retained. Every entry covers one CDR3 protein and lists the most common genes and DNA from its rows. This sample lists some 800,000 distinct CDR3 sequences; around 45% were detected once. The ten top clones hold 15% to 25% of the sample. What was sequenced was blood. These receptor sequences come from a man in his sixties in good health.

The CDR3 reads CASSPRQRGTDTQYF. CDR3 nucleotide sequence: TGTGCCAGCAGCCCCAGACAGCGAGGGACAGATACGCAGTATTTT. The J gene is TRBJ2-3, the V gene TRBV9, with D tentatively TRBD1 or TRBD2 (5 bases each). V was pared by 4 bases and J by 3 bases, with 15 bases between. The length of the CDR3 is 15 residues. Germline-derived CDR1 and CDR2 are SGDLS and YYNGEE.

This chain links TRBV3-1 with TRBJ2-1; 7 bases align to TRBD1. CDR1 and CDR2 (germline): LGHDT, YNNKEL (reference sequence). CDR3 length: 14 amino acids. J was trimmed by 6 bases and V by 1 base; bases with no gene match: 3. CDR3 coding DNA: TGTGCCAGCAGCCAAGGGGACAGATGCAATGAGCAGTTCTTC. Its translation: CASSQGDRCNEQFF.

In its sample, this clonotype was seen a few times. The CDR3 reads CASSLKGQGASYEQYF. CDR3 DNA: TGTGCCAGCAGCTTAAAAGGGCAGGGAGCCTCCTACGAGCAGTACTTC. V gene TRBV7-9 combines with J gene TRBJ2-7, with D tentatively TRBD1 or TRBD2 (5 bases each). With 2 bases removed from V and 0 bases from J, the gap between germline ends came to 14 bases. Looked up from germline, CDR1 is SEHNR and CDR2 is FQNEAQ (reference sequence). This CDR3 region has 16 residues. The full variable domain, in which reference TRBV7-9 and TRBJ2-7 provide the parts outside the CDR3, is DTGVSQNPRHKITKRGQNVTFRCDPISEHNRLYWYRQTLGQGPEFLTYFQNEAQLEKSRLLSDRFSAERPKGSFSTLEIQRTEQGDSAMYLCASSLKGQGASYEQYFGPGTRLTVT.

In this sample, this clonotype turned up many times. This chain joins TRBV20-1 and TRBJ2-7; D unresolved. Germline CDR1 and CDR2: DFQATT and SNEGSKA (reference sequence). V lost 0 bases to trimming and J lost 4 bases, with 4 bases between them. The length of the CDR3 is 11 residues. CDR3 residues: CSAREAYEQYF. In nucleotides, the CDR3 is TGCAGTGCTAGAGAAGCATACGAGCAGTACTTC.

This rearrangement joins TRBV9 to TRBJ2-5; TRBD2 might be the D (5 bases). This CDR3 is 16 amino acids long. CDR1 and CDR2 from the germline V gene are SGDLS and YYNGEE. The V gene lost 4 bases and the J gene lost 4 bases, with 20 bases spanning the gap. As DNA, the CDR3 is TGTGCCAGCAGCTATCGAACCGGGAACTTAGGAGAGACCCAGTACTTC. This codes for CASSYRTGNLGETQYF. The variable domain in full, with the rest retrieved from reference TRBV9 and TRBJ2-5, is DSGVTQTPKHLITATGQRVTLRCSPRSGDLSVYWYQQSLDQGLQFLIQYYNGEERAKGNILERFSAQQFPDLHSELNLSSLELGDSALYFCASSYRTGNLGETQYFGPGTRLLVL.

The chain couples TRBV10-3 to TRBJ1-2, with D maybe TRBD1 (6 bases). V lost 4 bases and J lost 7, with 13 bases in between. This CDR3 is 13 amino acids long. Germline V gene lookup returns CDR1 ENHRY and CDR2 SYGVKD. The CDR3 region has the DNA TGTGCCATCAGTGTTCAACAGGGCTCTGGCTACACCTTC. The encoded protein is CAISVQQGSGYTF.

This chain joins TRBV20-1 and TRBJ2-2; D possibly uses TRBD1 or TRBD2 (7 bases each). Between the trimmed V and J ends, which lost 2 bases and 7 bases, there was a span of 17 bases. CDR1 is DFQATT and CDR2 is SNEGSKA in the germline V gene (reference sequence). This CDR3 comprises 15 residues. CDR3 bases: TGCAGTGCTAGATCGATGACAGGGAGGGACGGGGAGCTGTTTTTT. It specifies CSARSMTGRDGELFF.

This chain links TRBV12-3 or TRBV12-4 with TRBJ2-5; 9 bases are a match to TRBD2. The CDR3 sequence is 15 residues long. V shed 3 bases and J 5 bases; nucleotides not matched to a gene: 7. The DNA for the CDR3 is TGTGCCAGCAGTTTGGCGGGACTAGCCGGGGAGACCCAGTACTTC. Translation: CASSLAGLAGETQYF.

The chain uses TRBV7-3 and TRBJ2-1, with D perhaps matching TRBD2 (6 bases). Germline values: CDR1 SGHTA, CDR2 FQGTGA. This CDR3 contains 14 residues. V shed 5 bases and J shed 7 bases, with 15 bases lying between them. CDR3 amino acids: CASSIGLPQNEQFF. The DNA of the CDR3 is TGTGCCAGCAGCATAGGACTACCTCAAAATGAGCAGTTCTTC.

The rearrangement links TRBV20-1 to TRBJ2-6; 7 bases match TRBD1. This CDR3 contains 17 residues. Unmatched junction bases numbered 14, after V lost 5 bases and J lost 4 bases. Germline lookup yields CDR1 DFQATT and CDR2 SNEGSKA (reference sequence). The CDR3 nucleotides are TGCAGTGCTGGACGACAGGGAAGAGGTCCCGGGGCCAACGTCCTGACTTTC. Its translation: CSAGRQGRGPGANVLTF.

CDR3 sequence (DNA): TGCAGCGTTTCTCGACAGGGAGGAGAGACCCAGTACTTC. Translated: CSVSRQGGETQYF. The rearrangement joins TRBV29-1 to TRBJ2-7; a weak D match, TRBD1 (7 bases). The DNA end lines up better with TRBJ2-5; the J call may be wrong. CDR3 length: 13 residues. The germline V gene encodes CDR1 SQVTM and CDR2 ANQGSEA.